This TCR beta chain was recovered during a study of control samples from healthy donors and cancer patients. The V end was cut by 3 bases, the J end by 7 bases, with 13 bases between. The germline V gene has CDR1 DFQATT and CDR2 SNEGSKA (reference sequence). The CDR3 spans 13 residues. Measured with immunoSEQ multiplex PCR; TCRdb has only the in-frame clones, and not every one. This sample yields about 180,000 clones, of which around nine tenths are seen a single time; approximately 1.5% belongs to the top ten. The clonotype originates from a man aged 30-40 years in good health. The chain links TRBV20-1 to TRBJ2-1; a weak D match, TRBD2 (5 bases). The specimen sequenced was blood. CDR3 in DNA: TGCAGTGCTAGTTCACTAGTGTGGAATGAGCAGTTCTTC. It yields the protein CSASSLVWNEQFF.